This is a list of T cell receptor beta chains from one sample in a study of STAT3 mutations in large granular lymphocyte leukemia. Some clones are missing from TCRdb's copy, which holds only in-frame ones; the method was immunoSEQ multiplex PCR. The repertoire holds about 13,000 clones, with roughly 88% as singletons. The material sequenced was PBMCs. The receptor source for this set is a human donor with T large granular lymphocyte leukemia. Some clones in this sample may be carry-over from other donors' samples. Both conserved end residues are part of each CDR3. A D gene is named only where the DNA matches it firmly. The size of a clone is reported for some rows only, either as once, few or many, or as a class for expanded clones.

TRBV6-6	13	.	.	TRBJ1-1	TGTGCCAGCAGTTACTCGTTGGGTCTTGGAGCTTTCTTT	CASSYSLGLGAFF
TRBV29-1	13	.	.	TRBJ1-2	TGCAGCGTTGGTGGCACAACAACCTATGGCTACACCTTC	CSVGGTTTYGYTF
TRBV4-1	15	.	.	TRBJ1-2	TGCGCCAGCAGCCAAGGATCCGCGCAGATCTATGGCTACACCTTC	CASSQGSAQIYGYTF
TRBV6-6	16	.	TRBD2	TRBJ2-1	TGTGCCAGCAGTTCCACCGGACTAGCGGGAGGGAGTGAGCAGTTCTTC	CASSSTGLAGGSEQFF
TRBV7-9	14	.	.	TRBJ1-3	TGTGCCAGCAGCCCAGAAGGCTTTGGAAACACCATATATTTT	CASSPEGFGNTIYF
TRBV5-5	15	.	.	TRBJ1-5	TGTGCCAGCAGCTTGTACGGGACAATCAATCAGCCCCAGCATTTT	CASSLYGTINQPQHF
TRBV19	12	once	.	TRBJ1-1	TGTGCCAGTAAGGGAGATTACACTGAAGCTTTCTTT	CASKGDYTEAFF
TRBV15	16	.	TRBD2	TRBJ2-1	TGTGCCACCAGCAGATCGGGACTAGCGGTGTACAATGAGCAGTTCTTC	CATSRSGLAVYNEQFF
TRBV7-2	15	.	TRBD1	TRBJ1-2	TGTGCCAGCAGCTTTCCCAGGGGGTTTGGCTATGGCTACACCTTC	CASSFPRGFGYGYTF
TRBV10-3	14	.	.	TRBJ2-3	TGTGCCATCAGCAACCCGGGGGGCACAGATACGCAGTATTTT	CAISNPGGTDTQYF
TRBV5-4	16	few	.	TRBJ2-6	TGTGCCAGCAGCTTGGCCGGTGGGTTTGGGGCCAACGTCCTGACTTTC	CASSLAGGFGANVLTF
TRBV7-9	15	.	.	TRBJ2-3	TGTGCCAGCAGCCCCCAAGGGACGATCACAGATACGCAGTATTTT	CASSPQGTITDTQYF
TRBV5-6	13	.	.	TRBJ1-2	TGTGCCAGCAGTTCGCAGAACTCCTATGGCTACACCTTC	CASSSQNSYGYTF
TRBV6-5	15	few	TRBD1	TRBJ1-6	TGTGCCAGCAGGAGGGGGCTGGATCGGAATTCACCCCTCCACTTT	CASRRGLDRNSPLHF
TRBV18	16	.	TRBD2	TRBJ2-1	TGTGCCAGCTCCAGACTAGCGGAGGAGCCATTCAATGAGCAGTTCTTC	CASSRLAEEPFNEQFF
TRBV28	15	.	.	TRBJ1-5	TGTGCCAGCAGTTTCGGGGGATATAGCAATCAGCCCCAGCATTTT	CASSFGGYSNQPQHF
TRBV5-4	14	.	.	TRBJ2-5	TGTGCCAGCAGCTTGAACCCAGGGAGCGAGACCCAGTACTTC	CASSLNPGSETQYF
TRBV5-6	13	.	TRBD1	TRBJ1-4	TGTGCCAGCAGCCCAGGGACAGCTCCTAAACTGTTTTTT	CASSPGTAPKLFF
TRBV5-1	17	once	.	TRBJ2-6	TGCGCCAGCAGCCTACAGGGGGGGTTCTCTGGGGCCAACGTCCTGACTTTC	CASSLQGGFSGANVLTF
TRBV6-1	14	.	.	TRBJ1-1	TGTGCCAGCAGTGTCGGAAGGATGAACACTGAAGCTTTCTTT	CASSVGRMNTEAFF
TRBV5-1	15	few	.	TRBJ2-5	TGCGCCAGCAGCCCCTGGGACACCAGCAAAGAGACCCAGTACTTC	CASSPWDTSKETQYF
TRBV29-1	11	.	.	TRBJ2-1	TGCAGCGTTCGCTCCGAGGCTGAGCAGTTCTTC	CSVRSEAEQFF
TRBV29-1	12	.	TRBD1	TRBJ1-1	TGCAGCGTGGCAGGGGGCTGGACTGAAGCTTTCTTT	CSVAGGWTEAFF
TRBV30	16	.	.	TRBJ1-5	TGTGCCTGGAGTCCCCCGGGGAGGGGTGGAAATCAGCCCCAGCATTTT	CAWSPPGRGGNQPQHF
TRBV5-1	14	.	.	TRBJ1-1	TGCGCCAGCAGCCTTGCACCGATGAACACTGAAGCTTTCTTT	CASSLAPMNTEAFF
TRBV20-1	11	.	.	TRBJ1-5	TGCAGTGCTAGACAGGGACAGCCCCAGCATTTT	CSARQGQPQHF
TRBV6-6	15	.	.	TRBJ2-7	TGTGCCAGCAGTCTGGACAAGCCCACCTCCTACGAGCAGTACTTC	CASSLDKPTSYEQYF
TRBV27	17	few	TRBD1	TRBJ1-1	TGTGCCAGCAGTCCGCCCGGACAGGGGGCTGGGAACACTGAAGCTTTCTTT	CASSPPGQGAGNTEAFF
TRBV28	12	.	.	TRBJ2-3	TGTGCCAGCAACCAGTTCACAGATACGCAGTATTTT	CASNQFTDTQYF
TRBV2	13	.	TRBD1	TRBJ1-1	TGTGCCAGCATGGGACAGACCTACACTGAAGCTTTCTTT	CASMGQTYTEAFF
TRBV5-4	12	.	.	TRBJ2-1	TGTGCCAGCAGCTTGCGGGCATTGGAGCAGTTCTTC	CASSLRALEQFF
TRBV28	16	.	.	TRBJ2-4	TGTGCCAGCAGAGCCCCACAGGGCCCAGCCAAAAACATTCAGTACTTC	CASRAPQGPAKNIQYF
TRBV7-8	15	few	TRBD2	TRBJ2-1	TGTGCCAGCAGCTCCGAACCTGACGGGAGGCATGAGCAGTTCTTC	CASSSEPDGRHEQFF
TRBV10-3	16	.	TRBD2	TRBJ2-7	TGTGCCACTCTTACTCGGGGCGAGGGAGGGTTGGACGAGCAGTACTTC	CATLTRGEGGLDEQYF
TRBV5-1	15	.	.	TRBJ1-5	TGCGCCAGCAGCTTGGCCGGAGGCAGCCATCAGCCCCAGCATTTT	CASSLAGGSHQPQHF
TRBV7-2	15	once	TRBD2	TRBJ2-3	TGTGCCAGCAGCCCTCAGGCCAGCGGGAGGGGCACGCAGTATTTT	CASSPQASGRGTQYF
TRBV7-2	14	.	.	TRBJ2-3	TGTGCCAGCAGCTCAAACATACTCACAGATACGCAGTATTTT	CASSSNILTDTQYF
TRBV28	15	.	.	TRBJ2-3	TGTGCCAGCAGCCGCCCTGGGGGAGTCCCAGATACGCAGTATTTT	CASSRPGGVPDTQYF
TRBV11-1	15	.	.	TRBJ1-6	TGTGCCAGCAGCTTAGGCGGGGGCTATAATTCACCCCTCCACTTT	CASSLGGGYNSPLHF
TRBV5-4	16	.	TRBD2	TRBJ2-2	TGTGCCAGCAGCTCGAGCAGCGGGGGGGCAGGCGGGGAGCTGTTTTTT	CASSSSSGGAGGELFF
TRBV4-1	15	.	.	TRBJ1-2	TGCGCCAGCAGCCAAGTCGCGGGCCTTAACTATGGCTACACCTTC	CASSQVAGLNYGYTF
TRBV28	19	few	.	TRBJ1-6	TGTGCCAGCAGTGGGGCGATCCGTTTGGTCTCCTCCTATAATTCACCCCTCCACTTT	CASSGAIRLVSSYNSPLHF
TRBV5-1	15	few	TRBD1	TRBJ2-3	TGCGCCAGCAGCTGGACAGGGGGCGCGGCAGATACGCAGTATTTT	CASSWTGGAADTQYF
TRBV5-6	15	.	TRBD1	TRBJ1-2	TGTGCCAGCAGCCCCGGGACAGGGACCAACTATGGCTACACCTTC	CASSPGTGTNYGYTF
TRBV2	14	once	.	TRBJ2-2	TGTGCCAGCAGAGCGGACAGCCTCACCGGGGAGCTGTTTTTT	CASRADSLTGELFF
TRBV4-1	17	.	.	TRBJ2-3	TGCGCCAGCAGCCAAGGGTTTCAGTCCCCTAGCACAGATACGCAGTATTTT	CASSQGFQSPSTDTQYF
TRBV28	15	.	.	TRBJ1-2	TGTGCCAGCACCCTCGGAGGGGGTGCTAACTATGGCTACACCTTC	CASTLGGGANYGYTF
TRBV6-5	12	.	.	TRBJ1-2	TGTGCCAGCAGAGGGACGGTCTATGGCTACACCTTC	CASRGTVYGYTF
TRBV7-2	16	.	TRBD1	TRBJ1-2	TGTGCCAGCAGCCTCAGGACAGGGGGCGTTGAATATGGCTACACCTTC	CASSLRTGGVEYGYTF
TRBV5-4	19	once	TRBD2	TRBJ2-1	TGTGCCAGCAGCGGGGGGGTTACCTTAGCGGGGGGCTCCTACAATGAGCAGTTCTTC	CASSGGVTLAGGSYNEQFF
TRBV5-1	19	once	.	TRBJ1-3	TGCGCCAGCAGCTTTTTCCCAGCGAGACAGCGGAGCTCTGGAAACACCATATATTTT	CASSFFPARQRSSGNTIYF
TRBV27	18	.	TRBD2	TRBJ2-2	TGTGCCAGCAGCCCCCCTTTCTCGCGGGGGACGAACACCGGGGAGCTGTTTTTT	CASSPPFSRGTNTGELFF
TRBV19	13	.	.	TRBJ1-1	TGTGCCAGTAGTTCACAGGGTGACACTGAAGCTTTCTTT	CASSSQGDTEAFF
TRBV5-1	16	.	TRBD1	TRBJ1-3	TGCGCCAGCAGCCCGACAGGGGACCTCTCTGGAAACACCATATATTTT	CASSPTGDLSGNTIYF